A single sample gave rise to the 22 T cell receptor beta chains below, sequenced in a study of T cells expressing NK-cell markers. No DNA is given; TCRdb re-called the 5' RACE reads and lists each CDR3 protein once. Its listing shows about 260,000 distinct CDR3 sequences. Specimen: blood T cells: a sorted CD56 or NKG2C T cell subset, CD4+ or CD8+ T cells, or bulk PBMC T cells (not recorded which). The receptors come from a man between 18 and 35 years old in good health.

The CDR3 is CSARDPRFNEQFF. This chain connects TRBV20-1 to TRBJ2-1. This CDR3 comprises 13 residues. In germline, CDR1 is DFQATT, CDR2 SNEGSKA (reference sequence).

The chain uses TRBV11-2 and TRBJ2-7. CDR1 and CDR2 (germline): SGHAT, FQNNGV. The CDR3 covers 11 residues. The CDR3 reads CASSHYYEQYF.

The genes are TRBV12-3 or TRBV12-4 and TRBJ1-6. CDR3 length: 14 residues. This CDR3 reads CASSFEDARSPLHF.

This rearrangement joins TRBV3-1 to TRBJ2-2. The length of the CDR3 is 13 residues. CDR1 LGHDT and CDR2 YNNKEL come from the germline V gene (reference sequence). This chain's CDR3 is CASLRGNTGELFF.

Frequency places this clonotype as medium-sized. The CDR3 sequence is CAWRPTWDRGRTEAFF. The chain is built from TRBV30 and TRBJ1-1; absent DNA, TCRdb's TRBD1 call cannot be checked. Germline V gives CDR1 GTSNPN, CDR2 SVGIG (reference sequence). The CDR3 has 16 amino acids.

The chain employs TRBV30 and TRBJ2-1; the D gene TCRdb calls, TRBD2, cannot be checked with no DNA. CDR1 and CDR2 (germline): GTSNPN, SVGIG (reference sequence). The CDR3 covers 16 residues. This CDR3 is CAWRLKRDLPYNEQFF.

The gene calls are TRBV3-1 and TRBJ2-7; TCRdb selects TRBD2, and the lack of DNA leaves this call unchecked. The CDR3 is 14 amino acids. Germline V gives CDR1 LGHDT, CDR2 YNNKEL (reference sequence). This chain's CDR3 is CASSHSQTNYEQYF.

The rearrangement uses TRBV5-4 and TRBJ2-3; the TRBD2 assignment by TCRdb is unverifiable without DNA. The CDR3 covers 15 residues. Germline V gene data show CDR1 as SGHNT and CDR2 as YYREEE (reference sequence). The CDR3: CASSIPGLRKDTQYF.

The J gene is TRBJ1-2, the V gene TRBV12-3 or TRBV12-4. The CDR3 length is 13 residues. The CDR3 loop reads CASTGGQGIGYTF.

The V gene is TRBV6-4, the J gene TRBJ1-2; absent DNA, TCRdb's TRBD1 call cannot be checked. Germline CDR1 and CDR2: MRHNA and SNTAGT. CDR3 length equals 14 residues. The CDR3 is CASSRDSTNYGYTF.

The chain joins TRBV28 to TRBJ2-5; TCRdb outputs TRBD1, but without DNA this stays unchecked. Germline loops: CDR1 MDHEN, CDR2 SYDVKM. The CDR3 covers 14 residues. CDR3 residues: CASSTDRGTETQYF.

The J gene is TRBJ1-1, the V gene TRBV5-6; lacking DNA, the TRBD1 call made by TCRdb goes unchecked. The germline V gene encodes CDR1 SGHDT and CDR2 YYEEEE. The CDR3 contains 14 residues. The CDR3 reads CASSFGTPMAEAFF.

The CDR3: CSAGTGNSYGYTF. The rearrangement joins TRBV20-1 to TRBJ1-2; TCRdb lists TRBD1, though no DNA is available to test this call. This CDR3 has 13 residues. CDR1 is DFQATT and CDR2 is SNEGSKA in the germline V gene (reference sequence).

CDR3 sequence reads: CASRDLGGEQYF. The genes are TRBV2 and TRBJ2-7; with no DNA, the TCRdb D assignment of TRBD1 cannot be verified. Germline CDR1 is SNHLY and CDR2 is FYNNEI. This CDR3 has 12 residues.

The J gene is TRBJ1-3, the V gene TRBV12-3 or TRBV12-4. The CDR3 sequence is 14 residues long. CDR3 sequence: CASTLINPGNTIYF.

V usage is TRBV6-5 and J usage is TRBJ2-1; TCRdb proposes TRBD2, but this gene call is untestable without DNA. The CDR3 loop spans 12 amino acids. Germline lookup yields CDR1 MNHEY and CDR2 SVGAGI. CDR3 amino acids: CASSPTRDEQFF.

The V gene is TRBV5-1, the J gene TRBJ2-7; TCRdb's D call of TRBD1 is untestable without DNA. This CDR3 region has 16 residues. In germline, CDR1 is SGHRS, CDR2 YFSETQ. CDR3 amino acids: CASSPGGGRSSYEQYF.

The J gene is TRBJ2-1, the V gene TRBV6-5. The germline gives CDR1 MNHEY, CDR2 SVGAGI. The CDR3 extends over 11 amino acids. The CDR3 sequence is CATHRETQQFF.

This rearrangement joins TRBV7-6 to TRBJ2-6; TCRdb names TRBD1, which stays unverified in the absence of DNA. From germline, CDR1 is SGHVS and CDR2 FNYEAQ. The CDR3 covers 15 residues. This CDR3 is CASSPTGTGANVLTF. Full variable domain (outside the CDR3, taken from reference TRBV7-6 and TRBJ2-6): GAGVSQSPRYKVTKRGQDVALRCDPISGHVSLYWYRQALGQGPEFLTYFNYEAQQDKSGLPNDRFSAERPEGSISTLTIQRTEQRDSAMYRCASSPTGTGANVLTFGAGSRLTVL.

The genes are TRBV20-1 and TRBJ2-1. This CDR3 is 16 amino acids long. CDR1 and CDR2 (germline): DFQATT, SNEGSKA (reference sequence). The CDR3 reads CSARDRLAGLYNEQFF.

The CDR3 loop is CSARLGDGEQYF. V and J are TRBV20-1 and TRBJ2-7; TCRdb selects TRBD1, and the lack of DNA leaves this call unchecked. The CDR3 is 12 residues long. Germline loops: CDR1 DFQATT, CDR2 SNEGSKA (reference sequence).

The CDR3 loop reads CAWSYPSGRAWDEQFF. The rearrangement links TRBV30 to TRBJ2-1; TCRdb's D gene call, TRBD2, goes unchecked for lack of DNA. Per germline, CDR1 GTSNPN and CDR2 SVGIG (reference sequence). CDR3 length equals 16 residues.